Listed below are T cell receptor beta chains from one sample, sequenced in a study of blood T cell repertoires in COVID-19. Repertoires were generated with immunoSEQ multiplex PCR, while TCRdb's copy carries only in-frame clones and drops some. The sample holds 60,000 to 85,000 clones, 88% seen once. The sample consisted of peripheral blood. The receptors were gathered from an elderly woman with active or convalescent COVID-19. The CDR3 runs from the conserved cysteine through the conserved F or W. The D gene is left open where the match is weak. Size values are once, few and many counts, or a class for expanded clones, and some rows have none.

TRBJ1-3 | - | TRBV3-1/TRBV3-2 | - | TGTGCCAGCAGCCAAGCCTGGGGGGGTAGCTCTGGAAACACCATATATTTT | CASSQAWGGSSGNTIYF
TRBJ1-6 | TRBD1 | TRBV2 | - | TGTGCCAGCAGGGATACAGGGGTCTCACCCCTCCACTTT | CASRDTGVSPLHF
TRBJ2-5 | - | TRBV7-7 | - | TGTGCTAGCAGCCCCTCAAGGGGAACGAGACAAGAGACCCAGTACTTC | CASSPSRGTRQETQYF
TRBJ2-5 | - | TRBV10-3 | - | TGTGCCATCAGTGAAGATAGGGCAGGGGAAGAGACCCAGTACTTC | CAISEDRAGEETQYF
TRBJ1-1 | - | TRBV4-3 | - | TGCGCCAGCAGCCAAGGACAGAGGACTGAAGCTTTCTTT | CASSQGQRTEAFF
TRBJ2-3 | - | TRBV10-3 | - | TGTGCCGCCAAGACTAGCACAGATACGCAGTATTTT | CAAKTSTDTQYF
TRBJ2-1 | TRBD2 | TRBV20-1 | few | TGCAGTGCTAGTCAGCGGGGGCCCCCCTCCTACAATGAGCAGTTCTTC | CSASQRGPPSYNEQFF
TRBJ1-4 | TRBD1 | TRBV7-9 | - | TGTGCCGATTCTGCAGGGGGCAATAATGAAAAACTGTTTTTT | CADSAGGNNEKLFF
TRBJ1-4 | TRBD1 | TRBV3-1/TRBV3-2 | - | TGTGCCAGCAGCCTTAATAACAGGGGCACTAATGAAAAACTGTTTTTT | CASSLNNRGTNEKLFF
TRBJ2-3 | TRBD2 | TRBV4-3 | - | TGCGCCAGCAGCCAAGGGACTAGCGGACCCACAGATACGCAGTATTTT | CASSQGTSGPTDTQYF
TRBJ2-6 | - | TRBV25-1 | - | TGTGCCAGCAGTGAATTCAAAGGAGTAAGCTCTGGGGCCAACGTCCTGACTTTC | CASSEFKGVSSGANVLTF
TRBJ1-2 | - | TRBV5-4 | once | TGTGCCAGCAGCCCAGCGGGGGTCGACTATGGCTACACCTTC | CASSPAGVDYGYTF
TRBJ2-7 | TRBD2 | TRBV9 | - | TGTGCCAGCAGCGTAGGGGCGGGAGGGTCCTACGAGCAGTACTTC | CASSVGAGGSYEQYF
TRBJ1-1 | - | TRBV18 | - | TGTGCCAGCTCACCAATCGGGAACACTGAAGCTTTCTTT | CASSPIGNTEAFF
TRBJ2-3 | TRBD2 | TRBV5-1 | - | TGCGCCAGCTCTCGGGGGGACGGGGGCACAGATACGCAGTATTTT | CASSRGDGGTDTQYF
TRBJ1-3 | - | TRBV19 | few | TGTGCCAGTAGTATAAGTGGACCGACAGACTCTGGAAACACCATATATTTT | CASSISGPTDSGNTIYF
TRBJ2-1 | - | TRBV18 | - | TGTGCCAGCTCACCCCTTAGCGGAAACAATGAGCAGTTCTTC | CASSPLSGNNEQFF
TRBJ1-1 | TRBD1 | TRBV6-6 | - | TGTGCCAGCAGTCAACCGCGGCAGGGGGACACTGAAGCTTTCTTT | CASSQPRQGDTEAFF
TRBJ2-3 | - | TRBV21-1 | - | TGTGCCAGCAGCAAAGCGGCTAGCGGGGGGGCAGCAGATACGCAGTATTTT | CASSKAASGGAADTQYF
TRBJ1-5 | - | TRBV24-1 | - | TGTGCCACCAGTGACCCCTTACTTCCCAATCAGCCCCAGCATTTT | CATSDPLLPNQPQHF
TRBJ1-2 | TRBD1 | TRBV18 | - | TGTGCCAGCTCACCGCTACAGGGGGCGGACTATGGCTACACCTTC | CASSPLQGADYGYTF
TRBJ1-2 | TRBD1 | TRBV19 | - | TGTGCCAGTAGTTATTCCGGACAGGAATATGGCTACACCTTC | CASSYSGQEYGYTF
TRBJ2-1 | TRBD2 | TRBV4-1 | - | TGCGCCAGCAGCCAAGCTTCTAGCGGGAGGCGCATTACCGGGGGTGAGCAGTTCTTC | CASSQASSGRRITGGEQFF